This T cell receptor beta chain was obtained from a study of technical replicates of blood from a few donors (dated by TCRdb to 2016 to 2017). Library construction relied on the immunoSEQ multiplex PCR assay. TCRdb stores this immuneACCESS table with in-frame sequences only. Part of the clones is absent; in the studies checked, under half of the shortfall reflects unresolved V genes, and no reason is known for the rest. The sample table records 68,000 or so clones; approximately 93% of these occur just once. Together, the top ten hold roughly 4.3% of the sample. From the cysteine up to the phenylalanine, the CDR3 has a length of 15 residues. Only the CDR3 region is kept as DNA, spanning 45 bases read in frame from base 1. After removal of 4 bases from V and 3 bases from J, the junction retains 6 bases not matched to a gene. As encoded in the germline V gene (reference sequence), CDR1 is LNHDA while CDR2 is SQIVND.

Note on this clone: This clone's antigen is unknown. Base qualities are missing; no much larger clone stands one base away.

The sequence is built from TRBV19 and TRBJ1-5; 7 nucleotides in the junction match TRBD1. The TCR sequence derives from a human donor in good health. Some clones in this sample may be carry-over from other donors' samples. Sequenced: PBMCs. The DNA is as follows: TGTGCCAGTAGTACTACAGGGGTAGTCAATCAGCCCCAGCATTTT. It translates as CASSTTGVVNQPQHF.